Shown below are 10 T cell receptor beta chains from a single sample sequenced in a study of shared clonotypes between healthy human individuals (TCRdb year 2020). For the CD8 naive samples, CD45RO-negative cells were positively selected for CCR7, yielding a CD45RA+CCR7+ population from which TemRA cells were excluded. The method behind the library was the immunoSEQ multiplex PCR assay. Drawn from immuneACCESS, this table holds only the in-frame rearrangements with V and J called that TCRdb kept. Clones are partly lost; checked studies trace under half to an unresolved V gene and leave the rest unexplained. This sample holds under 1 million clones; around 92% were observed only once. In total, the top ten clones hold 20% to 30% of the sample. What was sequenced was naive CD8+ T cells sorted from blood. The sample's cell subset or site, from its label and the paper: CD45RA+CCR7+. Receptors were obtained from a young man in good health.

The gene calls are TRBV28 and TRBJ2-7, with a possible D match to TRBD2 (6 bases). The V gene lost 8 bases and the J gene lost 3 bases, with 17 bases spanning the gap. Looked up from germline, CDR1 is MDHEN and CDR2 is SYDVKM. The CDR3 runs to 14 residues. CDR3 sequence reads: CASGAGTLDYEQYF. As DNA, the CDR3 is TGTGCCAGCGGGGCCGGGACTCTCGACTACGAGCAGTACTTC.

This clone was picked up a small number of times. DNA for the CDR3: TGTGCCAGCAGCACTACTAGCGGGAGTTTTAATGAGCAGTTCTTC. Amino acids: CASSTTSGSFNEQFF. J is TRBJ2-1 and V is TRBV7-2, with 11 nucleotides matching TRBD2. Germline loops: CDR1 SGHTA, CDR2 FQGNSA. Germline trimming cut 5 bases from V and 7 bases from J; bases unmatched to any gene: 7. The CDR3 runs 15 residues.

The rearrangement links TRBV25-1 to TRBJ1-2; D remains ambiguous. The germline V and J ends were trimmed by 5 bases and 7 bases, with 17 bases remaining between them. The CDR3 is made up of 14 amino acids. CDR1 is MGHDK, CDR2 SYGVNS, per germline. The CDR3 sequence: CASSPTSRVGGYTF. The CDR3 DNA is TGTGCCAGCAGTCCGACGTCTAGGGTGGGTGGCTACACCTTC.

This chain links TRBV19 with TRBJ2-1, with D perhaps assigned TRBD1 or TRBD2 (5 bases each). Germline assignment: CDR1 LNHDA and CDR2 SQIVND (reference sequence). CDR3 length equals 17 residues. V shed 4 bases and J shed 0 bases, with 16 bases lying between them. CDR3 bases: TGTGCCAGTAGTAGCAATACGGGGACCAGCTCCTACAATGAGCAGTTCTTC. It is translated as CASSSNTGTSSYNEQFF.

This chain links TRBV2 with TRBJ1-5; 7 nucleotides match TRBD1. CDR1 SNHLY and CDR2 FYNNEI come from the germline V gene. After removal of 3 bases from V and 5 bases from J, the junction contained 4 bases not matched to a gene. This CDR3 region has 14 residues. The CDR3: CASSDRGLHQPQHF. DNA of the CDR3: TGTGCCAGCAGTGATAGGGGGCTGCATCAGCCCCAGCATTTT.

The chain is built from TRBV11-2 and TRBJ2-7, with a possible D match to TRBD1 (6 bases). Germline V gene lookup returns CDR1 SGHAT and CDR2 FQNNGV. The CDR3 loop spans 12 amino acids. V lost 5 bases, J lost 5 bases, and 10 bases lay in between. Here the CDR3 reads CASSHTGNEQYF. The DNA for the CDR3 is TGTGCCAGCAGCCATACAGGGAACGAGCAGTACTTC.

The CDR3 DNA sequence: TGTGCCAGCCGACTAGCGGGAGGGCTAGATACGCAGTATTTT. Its protein product is CASRLAGGLDTQYF. This sequence joins TRBV2 and TRBJ2-3; 14 bases map to TRBD2. From germline, CDR1 is SNHLY and CDR2 FYNNEI. There are 14 residues in the CDR3. V lost 8 bases, J lost 5 bases, and 3 bases stayed unmatched.

The chain couples TRBV4-2 to TRBJ2-5; 13 nucleotides match TRBD2. J lost 0 bases, V lost 3 bases, and 16 bases had no gene match. Germline CDR1 reads LGHNA; CDR2 reads YNFKEQ. This CDR3 has 21 residues. CDR3 sequence: CASSQFFLPGLAGMYQETQYF. The DNA of the CDR3 is TGTGCCAGCAGCCAGTTTTTTTTACCGGGACTAGCGGGAATGTACCAAGAGACCCAGTACTTC.

The CDR3 sequence is CASSDVGTSREQYF. The CDR3 DNA sequence: TGTGCCAGCAGTGACGTTGGGACATCTCGCGAGCAGTACTTC. This sequence joins TRBV6-6 and TRBJ2-7, with a possible D match to TRBD1 (6 bases). Germline V gene sequence: CDR1 MNHNY, CDR2 SVGAGI (reference sequence). Trimming removed 5 bases from V and 6 bases from J, with 17 bases in between. The CDR3 has 14 residues.

CDR3 DNA sequence: TGTGCCAGCACGCCCTTTATTGTGGATACGCAGTATTTT. It codes for CASTPFIVDTQYF. The rearrangement links TRBV28 to TRBJ2-3; D is unresolved. V lost 7 bases and J lost 6, with 14 bases in between. This CDR3 region has 13 residues. Germline V CDR1 and CDR2: MDHEN, SYDVKM.